These 22 T cell receptor beta chains share one sample of origin, sequenced in a study of neoadjuvant anti-PD-1 for oral cavity cancer (dated by TCRdb to the early 2020s). The intended sense of this specimen's time point label: after neoadjuvant nivolumab, at surgical resection. The library was prepared using the immunoSEQ multiplex PCR assay. The table comes from immuneACCESS by way of TCRdb, which keeps in-frame sequences with V and J called. Part of the clones is missing from these tables; in studies checked, under half for an unresolved V gene and the rest for unknown reasons. This sample gives 8,000 to 10,000 clones in total; about three fifths of them show up just once. The ten largest make up 4.5% of the sample. The input for sequencing was PBMCs, taken after nivolumab (anti-PD-1) treatment. The receptors originated from a person aged 35-79 years with oral cavity squamous cell carcinoma.

The chain recombines TRBV27 with TRBJ2-3; D possibly corresponds to TRBD2 (6 bases). V lost 10 bases, J lost 4 bases, and 15 bases lay in between. Per germline, CDR1 MNHEY and CDR2 SMNVEV (reference sequence). This CDR3 spans 13 amino acids. Here the CDR3 reads CATHRGSSDTQYF. CDR3 nucleotides: TGTGCCACCCACCGGGGGAGTTCAGATACGCAGTATTTT.

The J gene is TRBJ2-1, the V gene TRBV5-1; D may be TRBD1 or TRBD2 (5 bases each). CDR3 size: 15 residues. Germline V CDR1 and CDR2: SGHRS, YFSETQ. The V gene lost 4 bases and the J gene lost 9 bases, with 20 bases spanning the gap. The CDR3 DNA reads TGCGCCAGCAGCGGAGCTAGGGGTTCCCGGGGTGAGCAGTTCTTC. Translating gives CASSGARGSRGEQFF.

The J gene is TRBJ1-5, the V gene TRBV4-1; TRBD1 aligns across 7 bases. This CDR3 has 14 amino acids. The junction had 5 bases not matched to a gene; V was cut back by 4 bases and J by 5 bases. From germline, CDR1 is MGHRA and CDR2 YSYEKL. The CDR3 region has the DNA TGCGCCAGCAGCCCGTACAGGGGTGATCAGCCCCAGCATTTT. This sequence encodes CASSPYRGDQPQHF.

The V call is TRBV7-9, the J call TRBJ1-1; D call uncertain. The germline gives CDR1 SEHNR, CDR2 FQNEAQ (reference sequence). The CDR3 consists of 14 residues. The germline V and J ends were trimmed by 3 bases and 4 bases, with 12 bases remaining between them. CDR3 coding DNA: TGTGCCAGCAGCTTTTTAGGGATGGCCACTGAAGCTTTCTTT. The encoded protein is CASSFLGMATEAFF.

The J gene is TRBJ2-5, the V gene TRBV5-1; D may correspond to TRBD1 or TRBD2 (5 bases each). Germline V gene data show CDR1 as SGHRS and CDR2 as YFSETQ. Trimming took off 4 bases at V and 4 bases at J, with 11 bases between the two ends. The CDR3 spans 13 residues. For the CDR3, the DNA is TGCGCCAGCAGCCTCCGAGGGGCAGAGACCCAGTACTTC. This encodes CASSLRGAETQYF.

The table lists this clone with a count of one. This chain joins TRBV7-9 and TRBJ2-5; D gene unclear. The V end was cut by 3 bases, the J end by 2 bases, with 13 bases between. The germline V gene has CDR1 SEHNR and CDR2 FQNEAQ (reference sequence). There are 15 residues in the CDR3. CDR3 sequence reads: CASSFLGRFQETQYF. The CDR3 DNA follows: TGTGCCAGCAGCTTCCTAGGGCGCTTTCAAGAGACCCAGTACTTC.

V is TRBV10-1 and J is TRBJ2-7; D is unclear. From germline, CDR1 is WNHNN and CDR2 SYGVQD (reference sequence). The CDR3 spans 11 residues. The germline V and J ends were trimmed by 8 bases and 2 bases, with 7 bases remaining between them. DNA for the CDR3: TGCGCCAGCGGGCAAACCTACGAGCAGTACTTC. It encodes CASGQTYEQYF.

This clone was seen just once. V gene TRBV7-8 combines with J gene TRBJ2-3; TRBD2 agrees at 8 bases. CDR3 size: 15 residues. Trimming cost V 5 bases and J 5 bases; bases outside gene matches: 9. CDR1 and CDR2 from the germline V gene are SGHVS and FQNEAQ. The CDR3 DNA reads as TGTGCCAGCAGCGCGTTAGCGGGGTCAGTAGATACGCAGTATTTT. It yields the protein CASSALAGSVDTQYF.

The chain has TRBV27 and TRBJ2-2, with 14 bases identical to TRBD2. CDR1 is MNHEY and CDR2 is SMNVEV in the germline V gene (reference sequence). The CDR3 contains 19 residues. V was pared by 4 bases and J by 2 bases, with 9 bases of the junction left unmatched. CDR3 DNA sequence: TGTGCCAGCAGTTCCGGGACTAGCGGGGGCCAGATCAACACCGGGGAGCTGTTTTTT. This encodes CASSSGTSGGQINTGELFF.

Only one count was recorded for this clone. This sequence joins TRBV5-1 and TRBJ1-3; no firm D call. This CDR3 comprises 15 residues. V lost 2 bases and J lost 0, with 9 bases in between. Germline values: CDR1 SGHRS, CDR2 YFSETQ. The CDR3 sequence is CASSFSLSSGNTIYF. Here the CDR3 DNA reads TGCGCCAGCAGCTTTAGTCTCTCCTCTGGAAACACCATATATTTT.

This rearrangement joins TRBV5-6 to TRBJ2-7; tentative D call: TRBD1 (5 bases). The V end was cut by 0 bases, the J end by 2 bases, with 9 bases between. This CDR3 comprises 14 residues. CDR1 is SGHDT and CDR2 is YYEEEE in the germline V gene. In nucleotides, the CDR3 is TGTGCCAGCAGCTTGGGGCTGGACACCTACGAGCAGTACTTC. It specifies CASSLGLDTYEQYF.

The chain recombines TRBV6-6 with TRBJ2-1; no clear D. V lost 10 bases, J lost 5 bases, and 24 bases lay in between. From germline, CDR1 is MNHNY and CDR2 SVGAGI (reference sequence). This CDR3 is 16 amino acids long. This CDR3 is CAILLESGPRHNEQFF. The DNA for the CDR3 is TGTGCCATTCTACTTGAGTCGGGCCCGCGGCACAATGAGCAGTTCTTC.

The V and J genes are TRBV29-1 and TRBJ2-2; D is unclear. The ends were cut back, 4 bases at V and 4 bases at J, with 13 bases in the middle. The CDR3 is 14 amino acids. Germline lookup yields CDR1 SQVTM and CDR2 ANQGSEA. CDR3 region: CSVGAAASTGELFF. Here the CDR3 DNA reads TGCAGCGTTGGAGCAGCCGCGTCCACCGGGGAGCTGTTTTTT.

This clone was seen once. The chain combines TRBV7-6 with TRBJ2-3; D may be TRBD1 (5 bases). Germline assignment: CDR1 SGHVS and CDR2 FNYEAQ. The CDR3 runs to 16 residues. V was shortened by 1 base and J by 3 bases, with 14 bases between the two germline ends. Written as DNA, the CDR3 is TGTGCCAGCAGCTTAGAAAGCAGGGTGAAGACAGATACGCAGTATTTT. Amino acid sequence: CASSLESRVKTDTQYF.

The J gene is TRBJ2-2, the V gene TRBV11-3, with TRBD2 as a possible D gene (5 bases). The CDR3 is 16 residues long. The V gene lost 5 bases and the J gene lost 3 bases, with 16 bases spanning the gap. Germline V CDR1 and CDR2: SGHNT, YENEEA. The CDR3 region has the DNA TGTGCCAGCAGCGGGTGGTCTAGCACCGACACCGGGGAGCTGTTTTTT. It yields the protein CASSGWSSTDTGELFF.

The rearrangement uses TRBV5-4 and TRBJ2-7; the D gene is possibly TRBD2 (7 bases). Germline CDR1 SGHNT, CDR2 YYREEE (reference sequence). V shed 3 bases and J shed 1 base, with 14 bases lying between them. This CDR3 is built from 15 residues. CDR3 nucleotides: TGTGCCAGCAGCTCCAGAGGGGGGGAATCCTACGAGCAGTACTTC. Amino acids: CASSSRGGESYEQYF.

The chain links TRBV7-9 to TRBJ2-3; D may be TRBD2 (6 bases). The CDR3 has 16 residues. V was trimmed by 5 bases and J by 5 bases, leaving 20 bases between them. Per the germline V gene, CDR1 is SEHNR and CDR2 is FQNEAQ (reference sequence). As DNA, the CDR3 is TGTGCCAGCAGCCTCCCGGGGCGGGGCGAGCAAGATACGCAGTATTTT. Amino acid sequence: CASSLPGRGEQDTQYF.

In this sample, this clone turned up a few times. The chain employs TRBV9 and TRBJ1-1; D might be TRBD1 (6 bases). Germline V gene lookup returns CDR1 SGDLS and CDR2 YYNGEE. This CDR3 has 14 residues. Trimming pared 0 bases from V and 5 bases from J, leaving 11 bases between. CDR3 loop: CASSVEQGGTEAFF. The DNA of the CDR3 is TGTGCCAGCAGCGTAGAACAGGGAGGGACTGAAGCTTTCTTT.

The chain couples TRBV28 to TRBJ1-4, with a tentative D call TRBD1 (5 bases). This CDR3 is built from 17 residues. CDR1 is MDHEN, CDR2 SYDVKM, per germline. V was trimmed by 5 bases and J by 0 bases, leaving 16 bases between them. The CDR3 DNA is TGTGCCAGCAGTCTCCCGGGACTCCTAGCAACTAATGAAAAACTGTTTTTT. Amino acids: CASSLPGLLATNEKLFF.

The V gene is TRBV6-1, the J gene TRBJ2-7; TRBD1 is a possible D gene (6 bases). Between the trimmed V and J ends, which lost 8 bases and 6 bases, there was a span of 14 bases. Looked up from germline, CDR1 is MNHNS and CDR2 is SASEGT. This CDR3 has 12 amino acids. CDR3 residues: CASGRVGGEQYF. The CDR3 region has the DNA TGTGCCAGCGGTCGGGTAGGGGGCGAGCAGTACTTC.

This clone turned up a few times. This rearrangement joins TRBV19 to TRBJ1-2, with TRBD1 matching 9 bases. Unmatched junction bases numbered 10, after V lost 10 bases and J lost 7 bases. The CDR3 is 13 residues long. In germline, CDR1 is LNHDA, CDR2 SQIVND (reference sequence). CDR3 DNA sequence: TGTGCCACCCGGGACAGGGAAAGGGCTGGCTACACCTTC. It is translated as CATRDRERAGYTF.

The rearrangement joins TRBV28 to TRBJ1-1; D call uncertain. Per the germline V gene, CDR1 is MDHEN and CDR2 is SYDVKM. There are 14 residues in the CDR3. V was clipped by 3 bases and J by 1 base, with 9 bases between them. CDR3 sequence reads: CASSFYPQNTEAFF. The CDR3 coding sequence is TGTGCCAGCAGTTTTTATCCCCAGAACACTGAAGCTTTCTTT.